The TCR beta chain described here comes from a study of cytomegalovirus exposure and HLA in healthy donors (dated by TCRdb to about 2017). For the study in its entirety: In an earlier analysis of roughly 500 of the donors, approximately 260 Gb of sequence data and approximately 120 million unique TCR beta sequences from about 179 million T cells were reported. Besides the first cohort of 550 to 750 subjects, a separate validation cohort made up of 120 different subjects was used. The number of donors typed differed by locus, with roughly 629-640 for A, B, C, DRB1 and DQB1, more than 500 for DQA1, some 570 for DPA1, and some 470 for DPB1. Of the roughly 400 genotyped donors, 80% to 90% were placed in the genetic ancestry cluster associated with self-reported Caucasian donors. High-throughput TCR immunosequencing, statistical association of individual TCRs with disease status, and machine learning were combined to predict cytomegalovirus infection status. Every discovery cohort repertoire had been produced on one sequencing platform. Rather than drawing on any new phenotypic data, the later analysis identified candidate immune exposures from TCR beta sequences and the way those sequences occurred across donors. Several DR-DQ haplotypes were treated as single units for association and clustering because of strong linkage in the cohort. A later genetic analysis took genome-wide SNP genotypes for about 65% of the 666 donors and used that subset as a discovery cohort. Both class I and class II loci were covered by HLA typing, at four-digit resolution. Alongside the repertoire data, information on donor age, sex, ethnicity and CMV serostatus was compiled. On average, roughly 240,000 unique TCR beta nucleotide sequences were sequenced per donor among a few hundred genotyped donors of the cohort, with 15% to 20% of those sequences being non-productive. Using immunosequencing, the study profiled T cell repertoires from 666 subjects and related those repertoires to cytomegalovirus serostatus. To study patterns of TCR occurrence, a later analysis re-analyzed previously published TCR beta repertoires from 666 donors and added high-resolution HLA genotyping. An earlier analysis of around 640 of the donors used high-throughput TCR beta sequencing to judge whether each TCR beta V gene segment behaved as functional or pseudogenic. The study aimed to test whether signatures of past pathogen exposure could be identified by cataloging public T cell receptors. About 280 gigabases of sequencing data and tens of millions of unique TCR sequences were included in an early release covering around 600 HLA-typed donors.

Results and caveats for the whole study, not just this receptor: Because counts were too low, about 18 rarely observed V segments, including chromosome 9 orphons, were excluded from the earlier analysis of about 500 of the donors. Sequencing depth was assumed to be roughly uniform across donors in the presence/absence analyses, though that assumption may not hold. In a later analysis, most CMV-associated TCR beta chains were found to appear HLA-restricted, with HLA associations seemingly driven largely by CMV exposure. In a later genetic analysis, fewer N-insertions in productive TCRs were reported among donors in an Asian-associated ancestry cluster than the roughly 700-donor mean. When HLA alleles, especially DR and DQ, strongly co-occurred, TCR associations were difficult to assign to individual alleles. According to a later analysis, TCR association rates differed among HLA loci, with DRB1 alleles showing the most associated TCRs and HLA-C alleles showing the fewest. A group of highly shared sequence variants was considered likely to be a technical artifact of the sequencing pipeline. Across donors, most TCR sequences were observed very rarely, whereas some public TCRs were present in many individuals. A later analysis associated about 18,000 TCR beta sequences with specific HLA alleles at a false discovery rate of 0.05. It was suggested by the authors that the approach could potentially be generalized to other disease states and immunological phenotypes. In a later analysis, HLA-associated TCR beta chains showed more clonal expansion and lower generation probabilities than non-associated chains that were equally common. In vitro tests confirmed that three of the cytomegalovirus-associated TCR beta chains recognize cytomegalovirus antigens. The only immune exposure information available for the cohort was CMV serostatus. A further reported finding was that TCR beta sequences accurately predicted the HLA-A and HLA-B alleles for most subjects in the first cohort. Because HLA typing was missing for some donors at each locus, association tests included only the typed subset. V-gene and J-gene trimming of TCR beta chains was associated with a missense DCLRE1C variant in a later genetic analysis, and the association was replicated in an independent cohort. The study gave a list of 150 to 200 TCR beta chains associated with cytomegalovirus. Some IMGT-functional V segments, including TRBV6-2 and TRBV6-3, could not be distinguished by the 87-base-pair reads and were therefore excluded. In both the original and validation cohorts, the classifier was reported to diagnose cytomegalovirus status with high specificity and sensitivity. This cohort had only TCR beta chains sequenced, and the lack of alpha or paired-chain data limited which features could be detected. In an earlier analysis of a few hundred of the donors, most TCR beta V segments were observed in productive rearrangements about 90% or about 30% of the time, broadly matching IMGT annotations. According to a later analysis, parvovirus B19, influenza, CMV and Epstein-Barr virus appeared linked to several top co-occurrence clusters. Linkage disequilibrium might explain the correlated functional status among segregating V segments, but an unknown experimental factor could not be ruled out.

In total, roughly 670 healthy bone marrow donors made up the cohort. Cohort members were all nominally healthy when sampled, although unrecorded immune exposures were likely present. The donor tested CMV seropositive, placing the donor among the 289 seropositive members of the cohort. Every donor gave a peripheral blood sample, and the peripheral blood mononuclear cells from that sample were used for TCR beta sequencing. The Qiagen DNeasy Blood Extraction Kit was used to extract genomic DNA from the blood cell samples. Trimming removed 5 bases from V and 4 bases from J, leaving 15 bases between the germline ends. CDR1 and CDR2 are read off the germline V gene as SGHVS and FQNEAQ. From the cysteine up to the phenylalanine, the CDR3 has a length of 15 residues. CDR3 DNA only is kept here, 45 bases in frame from base 1. Turning to this clone: The antigen it binds to is not known. No base-level quality is on record; no much larger clone is a single base apart.

Library preparation used the immunoSEQ multiplex PCR assay. For the multiplex PCR, a mixture combining 60 forward primers for TCR Vbeta segments and 13 reverse primers for TCR Jbeta segments was used. The CDR3 region of rearranged TCR beta genes was amplified from genomic DNA with a multiplex PCR assay. On the Illumina HiSeq System, the amplified TCR beta libraries were sequenced as 87-base-pair reads. The original pipeline was this. A later analysis counted 65 million to 90 million unique TCR beta chains across the 600 to 850 repertoires, and roughly 9.9 million of these chains were shared by at least two donors. A nearest-neighbor algorithm error-corrected the raw reads and collapsed the reads into unique sequences, merging closely related sequences to remove PCR and sequencing errors. CDR3 sequences were aligned to IMGT reference sequences to assign V, D and J gene segments. For a sequence to be retained, a match of at least six nucleotides was required to both a V gene segment and a J gene segment. A rearrangement counted as productive if the CDR3 had no stop codons and remained in frame with V and J, and every other rearrangement counted as non-productive. CDR3 was defined according to IMGT convention as the region running from the second conserved V-encoded cysteine to the conserved J-encoded phenylalanine. Sequences without an unambiguous match to a single V gene segment were excluded from the earlier analysis of 500 to 700 of the donors. An earlier analysis of 587 of the donors classified V segments as functional when productive rearrangements were above 56.7% and as segregating when the standard deviation between donors was above 5%. A statistical classification framework was built to diagnose cytomegalovirus status from the catalog of TCR beta chain sequences. A later analysis assigned V and J genes by comparing TCR nucleotide sequences with IMGT/GENE-DB human TR gene sequences. The TCRdist pipeline was used in a later analysis to assign CDR3 sequences and most-parsimonious VDJ recombination scenarios. In a later analysis, every TCR beta chain was defined by the combination of its CDR3 amino acid sequence and its V-gene family, and reads without a unique V-gene family were dropped. A later analysis removed several hundred highly shared, low-generation-probability nucleotide sequences to deal with suspected cross-contamination and a sequencing artifact. For each public chain, a later analysis derived a clonal expansion index from normalized ranks of inferred template counts within each repertoire. In a later analysis, generation probabilities were computed with a VDJ recombination model fitted to out-of-frame rearrangements, and the resulting probabilities were checked against IGoR. In a later analysis, hypergeometric tests were used to score TCR-TCR, TCR-HLA and TCR-CMV co-occurrence, with a repertoire-size bias correction applied to TCR pairs. To estimate false discovery rates, a later analysis permuted the HLA or CMV assignments 20 times. In a later analysis, co-occurring TCRs were grouped with DBSCAN, and TCRdist sequence similarity was added when clustering was performed within HLA-allele-positive subsets. Repertoires with fewer than 30,000 or more than 120,000 public chains, plus five repertoires with anomalous nucleotide sharing, were excluded from co-occurrence clustering. This is the immuneACCESS table as TCRdb keeps it, with only in-frame sequences that have V and J called. A part of the clones is gone; compared with another copy, unresolved V genes explain less than half, and the rest is unexplained. That table furnishes V, J and clone size, whereas the DNA furnished D and trimming. In all, the sample holds some 130,000 clones, and more than 60% of those were seen once. The biggest ten clones account for 8.8% of the sample.

The specimen was PBMCs. The receptor's source is a woman in her forties or fifties in good health and CMV-seropositive. The rearrangement joined TRBV7-8 to TRBJ2-1; possibly the D gene is TRBD2, per 5 matching bases. DNA sequence: TGTGCCAGCAGCCCATTTCGGGGTGGATACAATGAGCAGTTCTTC. It translates as CASSPFRGGYNEQFF. When the CDR3 is completed using the reference TRBV7-8 and TRBJ2-1 genes on either side, the full variable domain is GAGVSQSPRYKVAKRGQDVALRCDPISGHVSLFWYQQALGQGPEFLTYFQNEAQLDKSGLPSDRFFAERPEGSVSTLKIQRTQQEDSAVYLCASSPFRGGYNEQFFGPGTRLTVL.